The table lists the clone carrying this TCR beta chain with a count of one. Its cognate antigen is unknown. The sample originates from a study of a mutant IDH1 vaccine in newly diagnosed glioma. The wider study: Administration of eight vaccinations to patients took place in weeks 1, 3, 5, 7, 11, 15, 19, 23. Vaccines were begun 4-6 weeks after radiotherapy alone, or with temozolomide cycles.

The data were produced by immunoSEQ multiplex PCR, yet TCRdb's version contains in-frame clones alone and is incomplete. The profile shows fewer than 70,000 clones, 70% to 85% of them singletons. As for time point: week 11, during vaccination. A 20-mer mutant IDH1 peptide at 300 ug was injected subcutaneously with topical imiquimod. Donor tumors were new WHO grade 3 or 4 IDH1-mutant, ATRX-lost astrocytomas. V lost 3 bases, J lost 5 bases, and 13 bases lay in between. Germline CDR1 and CDR2: MNHEY and SVGAGI. CDR3 size: 14 residues. This chain connects TRBV6-5 to TRBJ1-2; D unclear. The receptor comes from a man aged 25 to 45 with glioma. Source: PBMCs, taken from a glioma patient whose treatment included an IDH1 peptide vaccine. The CDR3 region has the DNA TGTGCCAGCAGTTATATCGCCCAGCCATATGGCTACACCTTC. Its protein product is CASSYIAQPYGYTF.